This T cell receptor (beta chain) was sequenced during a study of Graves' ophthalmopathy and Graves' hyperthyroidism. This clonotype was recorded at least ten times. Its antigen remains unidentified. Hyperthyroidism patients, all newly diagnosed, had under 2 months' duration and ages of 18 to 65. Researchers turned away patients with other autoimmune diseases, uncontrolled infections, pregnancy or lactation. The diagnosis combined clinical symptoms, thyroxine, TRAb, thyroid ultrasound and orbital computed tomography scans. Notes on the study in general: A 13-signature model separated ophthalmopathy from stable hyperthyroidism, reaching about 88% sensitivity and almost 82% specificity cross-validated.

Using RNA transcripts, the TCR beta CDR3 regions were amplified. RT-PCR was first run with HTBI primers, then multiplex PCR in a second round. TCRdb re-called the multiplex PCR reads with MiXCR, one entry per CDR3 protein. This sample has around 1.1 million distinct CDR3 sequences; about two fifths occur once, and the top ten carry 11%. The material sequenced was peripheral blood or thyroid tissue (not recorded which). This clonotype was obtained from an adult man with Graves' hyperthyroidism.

CDR3 in amino acids: CASSVARNTEAFF. The CDR3 nucleotides are TGTGCCAGCAGTGTCGCCCGAAACACTGAAGCTTTCTTT. The rearrangement uses TRBV9 and TRBJ1-1; D not resolved. Germline-derived CDR1 and CDR2 are SGDLS and YYNGEE. V was clipped by 5 bases and J by 2 bases, with 10 bases between them. The CDR3 totals 13 residues.